This T cell receptor (beta chain) was sequenced during a study of beta chain features in type 1 diabetes. CDR3 length equals 14 residues. J was trimmed by 7 bases and V by 2 bases; bases with no gene match: 9. The germline CDR1 and CDR2 sequences are SGHNT and YYREEE (reference sequence). The sequenced template was cDNA made from the entire isolated RNA. Produced via immunoSEQ multiplex PCR; TCRdb's table is partial and in-frame only. The repertoire holds nearly 250,000 clones, roughly an eighth seen once, with about 0.026% in the top ten. The sequence was collected from a woman in her thirties or forties in good health. The V and J genes are TRBV5-4 and TRBJ2-7; 7 nucleotides agree with TRBD2. Sample: naive CD4+ T cells from blood. CDR3 DNA: TGTGCCAGCAGCTTCCTATCTAGCGGCGGTGAGCAGTACTTC. Its protein product is CASSFLSSGGEQYF. Full variable domain (remainder filled in from reference TRBV5-4 and TRBJ2-7): ETGVTQSPTHLIKTRGQQVTLRCSSQSGHNTVSWYQQALGQGPQFIFQYYREEENGRGNFPPRFSGLQFPNYSSELNVNALELDDSALYLCASSFLSSGGEQYFGPGTRLTVT.